This T cell receptor (beta chain) came from a study of blood T cell repertoires in COVID-19. Study context: The samples span acute and convalescent COVID-19 from the United States, Italy and Spain.

Germline lookup yields CDR1 MGHDK and CDR2 SYGVNS. The CDR3 consists of 16 residues. Germline trimming cut 6 bases from V and 2 bases from J; bases unmatched to any gene: 3. The repertoire was sequenced with immunoSEQ multiplex PCR; TCRdb's copy has only in-frame clones and lacks some. Seen here are 200,000 to 300,000 clones, around 84% observed once, and the top ten hold 4.2%. This clone was observed a few times. This chain links TRBV25-1 with TRBJ2-6; 11 nucleotides align to TRBD1. Sequenced input: peripheral blood. This TCR came from a man in his 60s with acute or convalescent COVID-19. The DNA of the CDR3 is TGTGCCAGCAGCCGGGACAGGGGGACTGGGGCCAACGTCCTGACTTTC. Protein: CASSRDRGTGANVLTF.